This TCR beta chain emerged from a study of radiotherapy plus CTLA-4 blockade in lung cancer (dated by TCRdb to the late 2010s). Regarding the complete study: Objective responses occurred in around 20% of enrolled patients, and about 33% achieved disease control.

The study tested focal radiation therapy combined with CTLA-4 blockade (ipilimumab) in patients with chemo-refractory metastatic non-small-cell lung cancer. About this clone: Its antigen has not been determined. The sample holds no much larger clone one base away, and base qualities are not on file.

The germline V gene supplies CDR1 SGHTA and CDR2 FQGNSA. The CDR3 runs 13 residues from the cysteine to the phenylalanine. Only the CDR3 part of the read is kept: 39 bases, read in frame from the first base. V and J are trimmed by 5 bases and 5 bases, and the gene matches miss 4 bases of the junction. Library preparation employed the immunoSEQ multiplex PCR assay. This immuneACCESS table, as held by TCRdb, lists in-frame sequences with V and J called but not all clones. Of the missing ones, under half trace to an unresolved V gene in checked studies; the others have no known cause. For this sample there are about 83,000 clones; under 80% appear just once. The top ten constitute approximately 3.8% of the sample. The paper as a whole reports these results and caveats: Early dynamic changes in blood T cell clones, together with increased serum interferon-beta after radiation, were reported as the strongest predictors of response. After treatment with radiotherapy and ipilimumab, TCR clones that originated in tumors expanded in peripheral blood.

The sequences come from peripheral blood, collected from a patient treated with radiotherapy plus ipilimumab. The sequence is built from TRBV7-2 and TRBJ2-3, and TRBD1 aligns with 7 junction nucleotides. The source is a human donor with non-small cell lung cancer who had a partial response to radiotherapy plus ipilimumab. Some clones in this sample may be carry-over from other donors' samples. The DNA sequence reads TGTGCCAGCAGCCGACAGGGCCAAGATACGCAGTATTTT. This translates into CASSRQGQDTQYF.